The clone carrying this T cell receptor (beta chain) came up a few times. The antigen remains undetermined. The CDR3 has 16 residues. Per the germline V gene, CDR1 is SEHNR and CDR2 is FQNEAQ (reference sequence). V was cut by 0 bases and J by 8 bases, with 14 bases left in between. These data come from a study of human T cells and chemical hapten exposure. Study details: Minor pooled library volume differences mainly drove per-sample TCR yield variation.

Study-wide results and caveats: Once DPC sensitization occurred, TCRs above 1 in 1000 frequency showed no change.

As originally analysed: From around 25,000 to 690,000 TCRs were found per sample, with a median of 95,638. Each CDR3 protein gets one entry after TCRdb re-called the RACE reads with MiXCR. The V and J calls reflect TCRdb's pipeline rather than the authors' work. This repertoire shows about 70,000 distinct CDR3 sequences, 5.5% to 7.5% found once; its top ten account for 3.4%. Time point specified: healthy volunteer bleed at 6 weeks. Total RNA was isolated from whole blood that had not been fractionated. The sample comprised whole blood. The chain recombines TRBV7-9 with TRBJ1-6; weak D call: TRBD1 (6 bases). The receptor's source is a female donor in good health. Some clones in this sample may be carry-over from other donors' samples. The CDR3 loop reads CASSLAGAENYSPLHF. The CDR3 nucleotides are TGTGCCAGCAGCTTAGCGGGGGCAGAGAATTATTCACCCCTCCACTTT. Full variable domain (outside the CDR3, taken from reference TRBV7-9 and TRBJ1-6): DTGVSQNPRHKITKRGQNVTFRCDPISEHNRLYWYRQTLGQGPEFLTYFQNEAQLEKSRLLSDRFSAERPKGSFSTLEIQRTEQGDSAMYLCASSLAGAENYSPLHFGNGTRLTVT.